One sample yielded the 10 T cell receptor beta chains listed below, sequenced in a study of blood T cell repertoires in COVID-19. Assay: immunoSEQ multiplex PCR; the TCRdb copy retains only in-frame clones and omits some. This sample yields approximately 290,000 clones, of which approximately 83% are seen a single time; roughly 4% belongs to the top ten. Sequenced: PBMCs or T cells enriched from blood (not recorded which). These receptors came from a woman in her twenties or thirties who had recovered from COVID-19.

The chain couples TRBV7-9 to TRBJ2-3; D uncertain. The CDR3 is 14 amino acids. The V gene's germline CDR1 is SEHNR and CDR2 FQNEAQ (reference sequence). Between the trimmed V and J ends, which lost 1 base and 1 base, there was a span of 6 bases. The CDR3 loop is CASSLGLGTDTQYF. The DNA of the CDR3 is TGTGCCAGCAGCTTAGGATTAGGCACAGATACGCAGTATTTT.

The chain has TRBV5-1 and TRBJ2-7; D possibly corresponds to TRBD1 (6 bases). Germline V lookup: CDR1 SGHRS, CDR2 YFSETQ. This CDR3 region has 14 residues. V dropped 4 bases and J dropped 5 bases, with 16 bases sitting between them. The CDR3, as DNA: TGCGCCAGCAGCCTCACGACGGACAGCCACGAGCAGTACTTC. Residues: CASSLTTDSHEQYF.

The rearrangement links TRBV19 to TRBJ2-5; 10 bases match TRBD2. This CDR3 is built from 14 residues. J gave up 1 base and V 6 bases, and 2 bases lay outside the gene matches. The germline V gene has CDR1 LNHDA and CDR2 SQIVND (reference sequence). DNA of the CDR3: TGTGCCAGTAGCACTAGCGGGGTCCAAGAGACCCAGTACTTC. Encoded protein: CASSTSGVQETQYF.

The rearrangement joins TRBV10-2 to TRBJ2-1, with 7 positions matching TRBD1. The germline gives CDR1 WSHSY, CDR2 SAAADI. V lost 4 bases, J lost 12 bases, and 3 bases stayed unmatched. This CDR3 has 11 residues. This chain's CDR3 is CASSGQGGQFF. The CDR3 nucleotides are TGCGCCAGCAGTGGACAGGGTGGGCAGTTCTTC.

The rearrangement links TRBV2 to TRBJ1-6; the D gene is possibly TRBD1 (5 bases). This CDR3 has 17 residues. Trimming took off 6 bases at V and 7 bases at J, with 22 bases between the two ends. Looked up from germline, CDR1 is SNHLY and CDR2 is FYNNEI. CDR3 loop: CASRSAIGGGGNSPLHF. CDR3 DNA: TGTGCCAGCAGATCAGCAATTGGAGGCGGGGGGAATTCACCCCTCCACTTT.

This clone was recorded once. The rearrangement links TRBV28 to TRBJ1-4; unclear D gene. V was shortened by 5 bases and J by 0 bases, with 10 bases between the two germline ends. The CDR3 has 15 residues. Looked up from germline, CDR1 is MDHEN and CDR2 is SYDVKM. In DNA form, the CDR3 reads TGTGCCAGCAGTCTAGACGGTGCAACTAATGAAAAACTGTTTTTT. Its translation: CASSLDGATNEKLFF. Looking up the rest from reference TRBV28 and TRBJ1-4 gives the full variable domain: DVKVTQSSRYLVKRTGEKVFLECVQDMDHENMFWYRQDPGLGLRLIYFSYDVKMKEKGDIPEGYSVSREKKERFSLILESASTNQTSMYLCASSLDGATNEKLFFGSGTQLSVL.

The chain is built from TRBV19 and TRBJ1-6; 7 bases are shared with TRBD1. This CDR3 spans 16 amino acids. V lost 5 bases to trimming and J lost 7 bases; unmatched junction nucleotides: 11. CDR1 LNHDA and CDR2 SQIVND come from the germline V gene (reference sequence). The CDR3 region is CASSRPPGQPNSPLHF. Written as DNA, the CDR3 is TGTGCCAGTAGTCGCCCTCCGGGACAGCCAAATTCACCCCTCCACTTT.

In this sample, this clone turned up a few times. CDR3 bases: TGCAGCGCCGGAGGCACAGGGGCCTACGAGCAGTACTTC. Translated: CSAGGTGAYEQYF. This chain connects TRBV29-1 to TRBJ2-7, with 7 bases fitting TRBD1. The CDR3 loop spans 13 amino acids. Per the germline V gene, CDR1 is SQVTM and CDR2 is ANQGSEA. The V gene end was trimmed by 7 bases and the J gene end by 2 bases; junction bases not matched to a gene: 8.

CDR3 loop: CASSWDSNEQFF. CDR3 DNA sequence: TGTGCCAGCAGCTGGGACAGTAATGAGCAGTTCTTC. The chain employs TRBV5-6 and TRBJ2-1, with 7 nucleotides matching TRBD1. Germline V gene data show CDR1 as SGHDT and CDR2 as YYEEEE. There are 12 residues in the CDR3. Losses at the gene ends were 3 bases for V and 7 bases for J; bases not matched to a gene: 1.

The V call is TRBV5-1, the J call TRBJ1-1; D remains ambiguous. Germline V gene data show CDR1 as SGHRS and CDR2 as YFSETQ. This CDR3 comprises 14 residues. V was cut by 5 bases and J by 0 bases, with 11 bases left in between. CDR3 sequence reads: CASRPNTMNTEAFF. Here the CDR3 DNA reads TGCGCCAGCAGACCCAACACCATGAACACTGAAGCTTTCTTT.